These 12 T cell receptor beta chains originate from one sample sequenced in a study of cytomegalovirus exposure and HLA in healthy donors. Use of 60 Vbeta and 13 Jbeta primers characterized the PCR. Profiled with immunoSEQ multiplex PCR; TCRdb holds only in-frame clones, not every one. The sample lists fewer than 150,000 clones; just under 85% were seen once. Sequencing input: PBMCs. These receptors were taken from a man aged 35 to 55 in good health and CMV-seropositive.

The chain uses TRBV4-2 and TRBJ2-3; 9 bases are shared with TRBD1. J lost 4 bases, V lost 5 bases, and 16 bases had no gene match. CDR3 length equals 18 residues. CDR1 and CDR2 from the germline V gene are LGHNA and YNFKEQ. The CDR3 bases are TGTGCCAGCAGCGTAGGACTGCTTGGGGACAGGGAGGCAGATACGCAGTATTTT. Its protein product is CASSVGLLGDREADTQYF.

The chain joins TRBV27 to TRBJ2-7, with 10 bases lining up with TRBD1. Trimming removed 4 bases from V and 6 bases from J; junction bases left unmatched: 9. The CDR3 is made up of 15 amino acids. Germline CDR1 MNHEY, CDR2 SMNVEV (reference sequence). The CDR3 bases are TGTGCCAGCAGTTCCCGGGACAGGGGATCGGGCGAGCAGTACTTC. Protein product: CASSSRDRGSGEQYF.

The genes are TRBV19 and TRBJ1-1; D is possibly TRBD1 (6 bases). This CDR3 contains 15 residues. Germline V CDR1 and CDR2: LNHDA, SQIVND (reference sequence). V lost 3 bases and J 0 bases, leaving 11 bases between the germline ends. The CDR3 reads CASSMIGGLNTEAFF. The CDR3 DNA reads as TGTGCCAGTAGTATGATAGGGGGATTGAACACTGAAGCTTTCTTT.

The chain employs TRBV5-6 and TRBJ1-1; 7 nucleotides agree with TRBD1. The CDR3 covers 13 residues. V lost 1 base, J lost 4 bases, and 1 base stayed unmatched. CDR1 is SGHDT and CDR2 is YYEEEE in the germline V gene. The CDR3 spells CASSLQGGTEAFF. In DNA form, the CDR3 reads TGTGCCAGCAGCTTGCAGGGGGGCACTGAAGCTTTCTTT.

J is TRBJ1-2 and V is TRBV18; possibly TRBD1 for D (6 bases). Per the germline V gene, CDR1 is KGHSH and CDR2 is LQKENI. The V and J ends lost 0 bases and 7 bases respectively, with 15 bases between them. CDR3 length: 15 residues. CDR3 sequence reads: CASSPPNESGVGYTF. CDR3 DNA: TGTGCCAGCTCACCACCAAATGAGTCAGGGGTTGGCTACACCTTC.

The chain uses TRBV5-1 and TRBJ2-7, with D hard to call. The CDR3 contains 16 residues. Germline V gene sequence: CDR1 SGHRS, CDR2 YFSETQ. Trimming took off 4 bases at V and 6 bases at J, with 23 bases between the two ends. The CDR3 loop reads CASSPLVAGSAAEQYF. CDR3 nucleotides: TGCGCCAGCAGCCCTTTGGTCGCCGGGTCGGCGGCCGAGCAGTACTTC.

The CDR3 DNA reads as TGTGCCAGCTACACGGGTAACACAGATACGCAGTATTTT. Amino acids: CASYTGNTDTQYF. This chain uses TRBV18 with TRBJ2-3, with no clear D. The CDR3 is 13 amino acids. Trimming took 7 bases from V and 2 from J, leaving 10 bases between them. From germline, CDR1 is KGHSH and CDR2 LQKENI.

This clone was seen once. V usage is TRBV4-1 and J usage is TRBJ2-3; D remains unclear. The V end was cut by 3 bases, the J end by 0 bases, with 7 bases between. Germline V gene sequence: CDR1 MGHRA, CDR2 YSYEKL. The CDR3 covers 14 residues. CDR3 sequence reads: CASSHLTSTDTQYF. Here the CDR3 DNA reads TGCGCCAGCAGCCACTTGACTAGCACAGATACGCAGTATTTT.

The chain employs TRBV7-8 and TRBJ1-1; 8 bases align to TRBD1. V dropped 8 bases and J dropped 4; count of bases not matched to a gene: 9. The CDR3 runs 14 residues. CDR1 SGHVS and CDR2 FQNEAQ come from the germline V gene. The CDR3 sequence: CASRTQGAGTEAFF. CDR3 nucleotide sequence: TGTGCCAGCCGAACCCAGGGGGCGGGCACTGAAGCTTTCTTT.

J is TRBJ2-2 and V is TRBV11-2; the D gene is possibly TRBD2 (5 bases). This CDR3 is built from 15 residues. V gave up 3 bases and J gave up 6 bases, with 14 bases separating them. Germline V gives CDR1 SGHAT, CDR2 FQNNGV. The chain's CDR3 is CASSFGGPQAGELFF. Written as DNA, the CDR3 is TGTGCCAGCAGCTTCGGAGGACCTCAAGCCGGGGAGCTGTTTTTT.

The rearrangement joins TRBV5-4 to TRBJ2-5, with D possibly being TRBD1 (6 bases). The last part of the DNA fits TRBJ2-7 better; the J call may be wrong. The CDR3 totals 15 residues. CDR1 SGHNT and CDR2 YYREEE come from the germline V gene (reference sequence). Here the CDR3 reads CASSLGTVSSYEQYF. The CDR3 nucleotides are TGTGCCAGCAGCTTGGGGACAGTCAGCTCCTACGAGCAGTACTTC.

The J gene is TRBJ2-1, the V gene TRBV4-1; a weak D match, TRBD2 (5 bases). The CDR3 runs to 12 residues. V gave up 0 bases and J gave up 11 bases, with 8 bases separating them. Germline loops: CDR1 MGHRA, CDR2 YSYEKL. Written as DNA, the CDR3 is TGCGCCAGCAGCCAAGAGCGGGTCCAGCAGTTCTTC. It translates to CASSQERVQQFF.